This paragraph reports one TCR beta chain. The sample is drawn from a study of blood T cells in healthy people across ages. Overall study context: About one barcoded beta molecule per two T cells was captured by template switching.

A second PCR of 7 to 11 cycles used a sample-barcoded 5' primer and a J-beta primer mix. The study obtained at least 3 million CDR3-containing paired-end reads from every sample. TCRdb processed the 5' RACE reads anew with MiXCR; each CDR3 protein has one entry. Of 700,000 to 1,000,000 distinct CDR3 sequences in the sample, more than 40% were seen once. Germline V lookup: CDR1 SGHTA, CDR2 FQGTGA. This CDR3 region has 15 residues. V gave up 6 bases and J gave up 0 bases, with 15 bases separating them. The donors, aged about 6 to 95, were healthy Caucasians from Russia. The chain links TRBV7-3 to TRBJ2-7; tentatively, D is TRBD1 (5 bases). The material sequenced was blood. The clonotype comes from a man aged 55-75 years in good health. The CDR3 DNA follows: TGTGCCAGCAGTCCGGACAATAACCCCTCCTACGAGCAGTACTTC. It specifies CASSPDNNPSYEQYF.